Included here is one T cell receptor (beta chain) sequence, with context. No cognate antigen has been identified for it. No clone much larger than this one lies a single base away; base qualities are absent. The CDR3 runs 17 amino acids, cysteine and phenylalanine included. Solely the CDR3 DNA is kept, with 51 bases framed from the first base. V is shortened by 5 bases, J by 7 bases, and the region joining them spans 24 bases. Based on the germline V gene (reference sequence), the CDR1 and CDR2 sequences are MNHEY and SMNVEV. Library generation was performed with the immunoSEQ multiplex PCR assay. For the multiplex PCR, a mixture combining 60 forward primers for TCR Vbeta segments and 13 reverse primers for TCR Jbeta segments was used. The CDR3 region of rearranged TCR beta genes was amplified from genomic DNA by a multiplex PCR assay. Amplified TCR beta libraries were sequenced as 87-base-pair reads on the Illumina HiSeq System. As for how the authors treated the data: A later analysis tallied tens of millions of unique TCR beta chains across the 666 repertoires, and about 10 million of those chains were shared by two or more donors. Raw reads were error-corrected and collapsed into unique sequences by a nearest-neighbor algorithm in which closely related sequences were merged to remove PCR and sequencing errors. CDR3 sequences were aligned to IMGT reference sequences to assign V, D and J gene segments. For a sequence to be retained, a match of at least six nucleotides to both a V gene segment and a J gene segment was required. Rearrangements were called productive when the CDR3 lacked stop codons and stayed in frame with V and J; all others were non-productive. CDR3 was defined by IMGT convention, running from the second conserved V-encoded cysteine to the conserved J-encoded phenylalanine. In an earlier analysis of some 550 of the donors, sequences lacking an unambiguous match to a single V gene segment were excluded. An earlier analysis of 587 of the donors called V segments functional above 56.7% productive rearrangements and segregating when the between-donor standard deviation exceeded 5%. A statistical classification framework was built for diagnosing cytomegalovirus status from the catalog of TCR beta chain sequences. In a later analysis, TCR nucleotide sequences were compared against IMGT/GENE-DB human TR gene sequences so that V and J genes could be assigned. Using the TCRdist pipeline, a later analysis assigned CDR3 sequences along with most-parsimonious VDJ recombination scenarios. In a later analysis, each TCR beta chain was defined by its CDR3 amino acid sequence together with its V-gene family, and reads lacking a unique V-gene family were excluded. To address suspected cross-contamination and a sequencing artifact, a later analysis removed approximately 590 highly shared, low-generation-probability nucleotide sequences. In a later analysis, a clonal expansion index was calculated for each public chain from normalized within-repertoire ranks of inferred template counts. A later analysis computed generation probabilities with a VDJ recombination model fitted to out-of-frame rearrangements, and checked the results against IGoR. In a later analysis, TCR-TCR, TCR-HLA and TCR-CMV co-occurrence was scored with hypergeometric tests, and a repertoire-size bias correction was applied to TCR pairs. To estimate false discovery rates, a later analysis permuted the HLA or CMV assignments 20 times. In a later analysis, co-occurring TCRs were grouped with DBSCAN, and TCRdist sequence similarity was added when clustering was performed within HLA-allele-positive subsets. Co-occurrence clustering excluded repertoires with fewer than 30,000 or more than 120,000 public chains, plus five with anomalous nucleotide sharing. TCRdb re-hosts the immuneACCESS table, in-frame sequences only. Its copies lack some clones; in the studies checked, an unresolved V gene accounts for under half of them, and the cause for the rest is not known. Clone size and the V and J calls come from that table; the DNA yielded D and trimming. The sample records 95,000 to 120,000 clones, approximately 67% of which are singletons. The top ten clonotypes cover roughly 8% of the sample.

This record belongs to a study of cytomegalovirus exposure and HLA in healthy donors (dated by TCRdb to 2016 to 2017). For the study in its entirety: An earlier analysis of some 500 of the donors reported about 290 Gb of sequence data and roughly 110 million unique TCR beta sequences from about 180 million T cells. HLA typing included class I and class II loci at four-digit resolution. Among the approximately 400 genotyped donors, about 83% belonged to the genetic ancestry cluster associated with self-reported Caucasian donors. A later analysis re-examined previously published TCR beta repertoires from just over 650 donors and added high-resolution HLA genotyping to investigate patterns of TCR occurrence. Donor age, sex, ethnicity and CMV serostatus were compiled alongside the repertoire data. The later analysis used no new phenotypic data to find candidate immune exposures, relying instead on TCR beta sequences and their occurrence across donors. An early release that covered several hundred HLA-typed donors contained approximately 300 gigabases of sequencing data and about 84 million unique TCR sequences. To predict cytomegalovirus infection status, the study brought together high-throughput TCR immunosequencing, statistical association of individual TCRs with disease status, and machine learning. In a later genetic analysis, genome-wide SNP genotypes for 398 of the 666 donors were used, and that subset was treated as a discovery cohort. Typing coverage varied by locus: roughly 620-640 donors for A, B, C, DRB1 and DQB1; roughly 510 for DQA1; nearly 610 for DPA1; 450 to 480 for DPB1. In an earlier analysis of 587 of the donors, high-throughput TCR beta sequencing was used to judge whether each TCR beta V gene segment behaved as functional or pseudogenic. The study aimed to test whether signatures of past pathogen exposure could be identified by cataloging public T cell receptors. Along with the roughly 700-subject first cohort, a separate validation cohort of over 90 different subjects was used. Because of strong linkage in the cohort, 4 to 6 DR-DQ haplotypes were treated as single units for association and clustering. Among about 400 genotyped donors of the cohort, an average of approximately 240,000 unique TCR beta nucleotide sequences was sequenced per donor, of which about 18% were non-productive. Every discovery cohort repertoire had been produced on one sequencing platform. The study used immunosequencing to profile the T cell repertoires of more than 650 subjects and linked those repertoires to cytomegalovirus serostatus. Points the paper makes about the study in general: In an earlier analysis of around 600 of the donors, most TCR beta V segments appeared in productive rearrangements about 87% or about 30% of the time, broadly matching IMGT annotations. A group of highly shared sequence variants was considered likely to be a technical artifact of the sequencing pipeline. In a later analysis, most CMV-associated TCR beta chains were found to appear HLA-restricted, with HLA associations seemingly driven largely by CMV exposure. Some IMGT-functional V segments, including TRBV6-2 and TRBV6-3, could not be told apart with the 87-base-pair reads, so those segments were excluded. A few of the identified cytomegalovirus-associated TCR beta chains were confirmed in vitro to be specific for cytomegalovirus antigens. Correlated functional status among segregating V segments might reflect linkage disequilibrium, but an unknown experimental factor could not be ruled out. In a later genetic analysis, fewer N-insertions in productive TCRs were reported among donors in an Asian-associated ancestry cluster than the approximately 670-donor mean. A further reported finding was that TCR beta sequences accurately predicted the HLA-A and HLA-B alleles for most subjects in the first cohort. While some public TCRs were present in many individuals, most TCR sequences turned up only very rarely across donors. At a false discovery rate of 0.05, a later analysis linked 16,951 TCR beta sequences to specific HLA alleles. A later analysis found that TCR association rates varied across HLA loci, with DRB1 alleles showing the most associated TCRs and HLA-C alleles the fewest. Roughly 15 rarely observed V segments, including chromosome 9 orphons, were excluded from the earlier analysis of almost 600 of the donors because counts were too low. The only immune exposure information available for the cohort was CMV serostatus. Sequencing depth was assumed to be roughly uniform across donors in the presence/absence analyses, though that assumption may not hold. A later analysis found that HLA-associated TCR beta chains were more clonally expanded and had lower generation probabilities than equally common non-associated chains. V-gene and J-gene trimming of TCR beta chains was associated with a missense DCLRE1C variant in a later genetic analysis, and the association was replicated in an independent cohort. A total of some 180 TCR beta chains were listed by the study as associated with cytomegalovirus. Because HLA typing was missing for some donors at each locus, association tests included only the typed subset. A later analysis reported that several top co-occurrence clusters appeared linked to parvovirus B19, influenza, CMV and Epstein-Barr virus. According to the authors, the approach could potentially be generalized to other disease states and immunological phenotypes. When HLA alleles, especially DR and DQ, strongly co-occurred, attributing TCR associations to individual alleles was difficult. The classifier was reported to diagnose cytomegalovirus status with high specificity and sensitivity in both the original and validation cohorts. This cohort had only TCR beta chains sequenced, and the lack of alpha or paired-chain data limited which features could be detected.

The cohort comprised around 690 healthy bone marrow donors. At the time of sampling, every cohort member was nominally healthy, though immune exposures that went unrecorded were likely present. The donor was CMV seropositive and belonged to the group of 250 to 300 seropositive cohort members. A peripheral blood sample was provided by each donor, and peripheral blood mononuclear cells were used for TCR beta sequencing. Genomic DNA extraction from the blood cell samples was performed with the Qiagen DNeasy Blood Extraction Kit. The chain is assembled from TRBV27 and TRBJ1-5, and possibly TRBD1, on 6 matching bases. The sample was PBMCs. The source of this sequence is a man aged 18 to 30 in good health and CMV-seropositive. The CDR3 is CASSRTAGEGVRQPQHF. The nucleotide sequence is given as TGTGCCAGCAGTCGGACTGCGGGGGAGGGGGTGCGCCAGCCCCAGCATTTT.